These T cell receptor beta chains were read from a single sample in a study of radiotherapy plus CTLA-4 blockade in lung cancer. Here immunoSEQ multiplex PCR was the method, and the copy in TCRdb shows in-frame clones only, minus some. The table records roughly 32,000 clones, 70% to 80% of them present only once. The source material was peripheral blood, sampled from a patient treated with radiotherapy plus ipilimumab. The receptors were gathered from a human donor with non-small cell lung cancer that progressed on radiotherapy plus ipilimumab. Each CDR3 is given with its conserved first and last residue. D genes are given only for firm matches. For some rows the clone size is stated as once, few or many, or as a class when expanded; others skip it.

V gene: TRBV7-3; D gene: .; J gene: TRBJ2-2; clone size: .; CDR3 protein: CASSLIGGAGGTGELFF; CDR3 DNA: TGTGCCAGCAGCTTAATAGGGGGGGCCGGTGGCACCGGGGAGCTGTTTTTT
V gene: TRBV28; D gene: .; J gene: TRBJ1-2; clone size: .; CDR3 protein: CASSLADRDYGYTF; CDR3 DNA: TGTGCCAGCAGCTTAGCGGATCGTGACTATGGCTACACCTTC
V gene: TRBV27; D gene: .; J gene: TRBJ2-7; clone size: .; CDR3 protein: CASSLSSGGPYEQYF; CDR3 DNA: TGTGCCAGCAGTTTAAGTTCAGGAGGACCCTACGAGCAGTACTTC
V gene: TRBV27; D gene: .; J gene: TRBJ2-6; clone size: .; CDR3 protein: CASSLLRRTAGANVLTF; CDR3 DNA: TGTGCCAGCAGTTTATTGCGCCGGACAGCTGGGGCCAACGTCCTGACTTTC
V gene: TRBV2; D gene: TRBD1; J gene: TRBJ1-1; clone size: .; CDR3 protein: CASRGQGRNTEAFF; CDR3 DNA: TGTGCCAGCAGAGGACAGGGGCGGAACACTGAAGCTTTCTTT
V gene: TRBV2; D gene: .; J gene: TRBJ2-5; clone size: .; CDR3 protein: CASSAQGQRQETQYF; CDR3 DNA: TGTGCCAGCAGTGCGCAGGGACAACGTCAAGAGACCCAGTACTTC
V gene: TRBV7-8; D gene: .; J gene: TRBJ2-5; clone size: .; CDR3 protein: CASSLAWVHETQYF; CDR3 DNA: TGTGCCAGCAGCTTAGCGTGGGTCCACGAGACCCAGTACTTC
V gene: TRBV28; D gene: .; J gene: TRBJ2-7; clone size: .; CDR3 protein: CASTLFGGSYEQYF; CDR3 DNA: TGTGCCAGCACCCTCTTCGGGGGCTCCTACGAGCAGTACTTC
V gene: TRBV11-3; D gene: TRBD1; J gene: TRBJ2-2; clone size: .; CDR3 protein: CASSFGTGAPGELFF; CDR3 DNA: TGTGCCAGCAGCTTCGGGACAGGGGCCCCCGGGGAGCTGTTTTTT
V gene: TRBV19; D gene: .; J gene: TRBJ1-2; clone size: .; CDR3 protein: CASSGGFLGGYTF; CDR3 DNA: TGTGCCAGTAGTGGAGGGTTCTTGGGTGGCTACACCTTC
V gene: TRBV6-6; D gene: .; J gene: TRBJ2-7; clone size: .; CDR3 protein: CASSFGAVSSYEQYF; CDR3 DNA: TGTGCCAGCAGCTTCGGAGCGGTTAGCTCCTACGAGCAGTACTTC
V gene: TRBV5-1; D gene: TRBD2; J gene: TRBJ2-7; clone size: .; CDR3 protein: CASSLGLAVFYEQYF; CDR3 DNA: TGCGCCAGCAGCTTGGGACTAGCGGTTTTCTACGAGCAGTACTTC
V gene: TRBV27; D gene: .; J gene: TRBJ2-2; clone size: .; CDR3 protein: CASSLQGPGELFF; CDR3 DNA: TGTGCCAGCAGTTTGCAGGGACCCGGGGAGCTGTTTTTT
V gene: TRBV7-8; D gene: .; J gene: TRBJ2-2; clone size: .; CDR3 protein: CASSPGASNTGELFF; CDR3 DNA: TGTGCCAGCAGCCCTGGGGCTTCGAACACCGGGGAGCTGTTTTTT
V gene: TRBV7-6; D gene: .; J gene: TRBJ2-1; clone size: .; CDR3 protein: CASPQPTTGPLHNEQFF; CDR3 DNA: TGTGCCAGCCCACAACCGACTACTGGCCCCCTCCACAATGAGCAGTTCTTC
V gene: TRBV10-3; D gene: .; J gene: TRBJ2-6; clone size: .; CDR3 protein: CAISESGQHSGANVLTF; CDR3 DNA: TGTGCCATCAGTGAGTCGGGCCAGCACTCTGGGGCCAACGTCCTGACTTTC
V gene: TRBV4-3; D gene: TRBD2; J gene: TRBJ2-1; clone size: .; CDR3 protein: CASSPLSGGANEQFF; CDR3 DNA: TGCGCCAGCAGCCCCCTAAGCGGGGGGGCCAATGAGCAGTTCTTC
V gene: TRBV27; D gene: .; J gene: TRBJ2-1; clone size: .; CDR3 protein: CASSYGNEQLF; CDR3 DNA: TGTGCCAGCAGTTACGGGAATGAGCAGCTCTTC
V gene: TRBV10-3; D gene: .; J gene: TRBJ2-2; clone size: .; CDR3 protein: CASQGQGNTGELFF; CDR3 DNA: TGTGCCAGTCAGGGACAAGGAAACACCGGGGAGCTGTTTTTT
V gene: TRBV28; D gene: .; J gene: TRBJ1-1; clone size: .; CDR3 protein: CASSLMGRNEAFF; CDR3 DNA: TGTGCCAGCAGTCTCATGGGACGGAATGAAGCTTTCTTT
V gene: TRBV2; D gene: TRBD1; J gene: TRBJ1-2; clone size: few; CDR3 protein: CASNDRQGPLGYTF; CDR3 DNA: TGTGCCAGCAACGACCGACAGGGCCCTTTAGGCTACACCTTC
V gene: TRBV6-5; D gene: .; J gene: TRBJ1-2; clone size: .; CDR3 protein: CASSYSQVSEYGYTF; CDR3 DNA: TGTGCCAGCAGTTACTCACAGGTCTCCGAATATGGCTACACCTTC
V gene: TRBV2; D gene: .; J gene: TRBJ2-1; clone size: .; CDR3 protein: CASSDPGQAVLNEQFF; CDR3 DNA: TGTGCCAGCAGTGACCCCGGGCAGGCGGTTTTAAATGAGCAGTTCTTC
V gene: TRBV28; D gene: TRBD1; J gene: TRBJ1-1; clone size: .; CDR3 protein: CASSPIPRQGRTEAFF; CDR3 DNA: TGTGCCAGCAGCCCTATCCCACGACAGGGCCGGACTGAAGCTTTCTTT
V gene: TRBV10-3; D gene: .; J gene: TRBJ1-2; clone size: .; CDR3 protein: CAISDLEGYTF; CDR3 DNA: TGTGCCATCAGTGACCTCGAGGGCTACACCTTC
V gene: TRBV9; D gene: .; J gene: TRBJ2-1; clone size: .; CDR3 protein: CASSVVMSGGEQFF; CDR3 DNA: TGTGCCAGCAGCGTAGTTATGAGCGGCGGTGAGCAGTTCTTC
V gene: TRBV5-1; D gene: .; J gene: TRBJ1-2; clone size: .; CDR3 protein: CASSPGQGPGYTF; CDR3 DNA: TGCGCCAGCAGCCCCGGACAAGGCCCTGGCTACACCTTC
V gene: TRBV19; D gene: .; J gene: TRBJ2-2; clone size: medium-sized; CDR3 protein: CASRSSGPGELFF; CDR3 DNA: TGTGCCAGTAGGTCGTCCGGACCCGGGGAGCTGTTTTTT
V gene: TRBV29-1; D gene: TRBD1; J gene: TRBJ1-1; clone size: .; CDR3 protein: CSARGPGTEAFF; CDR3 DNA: TGCAGCGCCAGGGGGCCCGGCACTGAAGCTTTCTTT
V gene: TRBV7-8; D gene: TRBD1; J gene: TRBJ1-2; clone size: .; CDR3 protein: CASSSGQGVYGYTF; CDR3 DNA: TGTGCCAGCAGCTCGGGACAGGGCGTCTATGGCTACACCTTC
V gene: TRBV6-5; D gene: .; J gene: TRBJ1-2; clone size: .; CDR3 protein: CASRAPSVYGYTF; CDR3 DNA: TGTGCCTCCAGAGCCCCCTCGGTTTATGGCTACACCTTC
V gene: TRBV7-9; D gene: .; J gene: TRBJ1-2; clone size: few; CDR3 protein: CASSWSGATRDGYTF; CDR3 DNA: TGTGCCAGCAGCTGGAGCGGGGCCACTAGGGATGGCTACACCTTC